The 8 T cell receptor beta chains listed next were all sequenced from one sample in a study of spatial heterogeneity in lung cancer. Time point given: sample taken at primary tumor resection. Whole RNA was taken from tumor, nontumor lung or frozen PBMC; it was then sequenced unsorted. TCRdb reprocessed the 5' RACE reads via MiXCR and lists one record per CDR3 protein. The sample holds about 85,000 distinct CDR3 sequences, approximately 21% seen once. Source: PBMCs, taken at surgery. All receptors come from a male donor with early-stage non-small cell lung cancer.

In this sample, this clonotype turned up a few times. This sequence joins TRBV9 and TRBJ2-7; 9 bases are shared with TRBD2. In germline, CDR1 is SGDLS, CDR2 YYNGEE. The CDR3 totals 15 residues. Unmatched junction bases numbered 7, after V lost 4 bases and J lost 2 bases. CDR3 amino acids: CASSPAAGGPYEQYF. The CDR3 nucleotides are TGTGCCAGCAGCCCCGCGGCGGGAGGGCCCTACGAGCAGTACTTC.

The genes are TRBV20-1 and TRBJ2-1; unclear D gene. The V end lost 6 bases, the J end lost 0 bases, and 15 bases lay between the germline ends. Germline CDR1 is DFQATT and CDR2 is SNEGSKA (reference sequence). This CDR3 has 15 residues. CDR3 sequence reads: CSASEVGSSYNEQFF. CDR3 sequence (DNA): TGCAGTGCGAGTGAGGTCGGCAGCTCCTACAATGAGCAGTTCTTC.

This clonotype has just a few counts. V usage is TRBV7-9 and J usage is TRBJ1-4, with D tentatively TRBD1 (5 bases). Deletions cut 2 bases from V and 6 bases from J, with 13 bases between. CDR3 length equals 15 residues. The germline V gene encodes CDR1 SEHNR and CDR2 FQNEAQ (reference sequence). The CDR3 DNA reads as TGTGCCAGCAGCTTACTGGGTCTGGGGCATGAAAAACTGTTTTTT. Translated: CASSLLGLGHEKLFF.

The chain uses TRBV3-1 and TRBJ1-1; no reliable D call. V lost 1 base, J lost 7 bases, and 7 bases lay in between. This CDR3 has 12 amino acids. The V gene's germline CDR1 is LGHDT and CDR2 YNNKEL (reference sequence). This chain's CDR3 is CASSQVEGEAFF. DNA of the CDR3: TGTGCCAGCAGCCAAGTCGAGGGTGAAGCTTTCTTT.

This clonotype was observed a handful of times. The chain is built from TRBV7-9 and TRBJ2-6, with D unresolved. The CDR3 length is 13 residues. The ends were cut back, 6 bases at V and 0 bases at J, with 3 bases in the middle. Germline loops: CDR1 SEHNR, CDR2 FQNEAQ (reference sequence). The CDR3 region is CASRSSGANVLTF. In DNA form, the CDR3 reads TGTGCCAGCAGAAGCTCTGGGGCCAACGTCCTGACTTTC.

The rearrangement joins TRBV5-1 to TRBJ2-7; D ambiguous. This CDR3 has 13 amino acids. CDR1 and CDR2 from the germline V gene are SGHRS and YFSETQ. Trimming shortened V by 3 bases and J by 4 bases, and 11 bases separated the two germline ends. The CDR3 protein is CASSSYLGYEQYF. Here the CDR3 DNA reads TGCGCCAGCAGCTCCTACTTAGGATACGAGCAGTACTTC.

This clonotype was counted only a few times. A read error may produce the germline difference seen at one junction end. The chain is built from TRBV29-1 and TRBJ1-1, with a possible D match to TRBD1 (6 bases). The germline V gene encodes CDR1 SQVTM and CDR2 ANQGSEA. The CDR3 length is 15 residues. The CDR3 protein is CSAAGGEVENAEAFF. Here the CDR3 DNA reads TGCAGCGCCGCGGGGGGCGAGGTCGAGAACGCTGAAGCTTTCTTT.

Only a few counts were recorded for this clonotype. The CDR3 DNA sequence: TGCAGTGCTAGAGATAGCGGGGGCACCAGTGGTACCGGGGAGCTGTTTTTT. It specifies CSARDSGGTSGTGELFF. The genes are TRBV20-1 and TRBJ2-2, with 9 positions matching TRBD2. V gave up 0 bases and J gave up 5 bases; unmatched junction bases: 10. CDR3 size: 17 residues. Per the germline V gene, CDR1 is DFQATT and CDR2 is SNEGSKA (reference sequence).